A single sample gave rise to the 7 T cell receptor beta chains below, sequenced in a study of shared clonotypes between healthy human individuals. Cells designated naive CD8 were CD45RO-negative and were positively selected for CCR7, with terminally differentiated effector memory CD45RA+ cells excluded. Profiling relied on immunoSEQ multiplex PCR, and the TCRdb table lists in-frame clones only, not all of them. The sample carries 630,000 or so clones, 95% to 98% recorded once. Sequenced sample: naive CD8+ T cells sorted from blood. These receptors were taken from a man aged 25-40 years in good health.

This chain connects TRBV14 to TRBJ1-1; no reliable D call. V shed 1 base and J shed 5 bases, with 14 bases lying between them. The CDR3 runs 15 residues. The germline gives CDR1 SGHDN, CDR2 FVKESK. CDR3 region: CASSQGWGVGTEAFF. Written as DNA, the CDR3 is TGTGCCAGCAGCCAAGGATGGGGAGTCGGGACTGAAGCTTTCTTT.

This clone is a singleton in its sample. The J gene is TRBJ2-2, the V gene TRBV18; 7 positions agree with TRBD1. The CDR3 is 16 residues long. Germline V gives CDR1 KGHSH, CDR2 LQKENI. V lost 8 bases, J lost 6 bases, and 15 bases stayed unmatched. This CDR3 reads CASLDLGTVVAGELFF. CDR3 sequence (DNA): TGTGCCAGCCTTGACCTCGGGACAGTGGTCGCCGGGGAGCTGTTTTTT.

The chain's CDR3 is CASQSLAEETQYF. DNA of the CDR3: TGTGCCAGCCAATCTCTAGCGGAAGAGACCCAGTACTTC. The rearrangement links TRBV27 to TRBJ2-5; 7 nucleotides line up with TRBD2. Per the germline V gene, CDR1 is MNHEY and CDR2 is SMNVEV (reference sequence). Losses at the gene ends were 8 bases for V and 3 bases for J; bases not matched to a gene: 6. The CDR3 loop spans 13 amino acids.

This chain links TRBV7-9 with TRBJ2-1, with D uncertain. CDR3 length: 13 amino acids. The germline CDR1 and CDR2 sequences are SEHNR and FQNEAQ (reference sequence). V lost 5 bases and J 5 bases, leaving 10 bases between the germline ends. CDR3 DNA: TGTGCCAGCAGCGTAGACTCGCACAATGAGCAGTTCTTC. Amino acid sequence: CASSVDSHNEQFF.

The V gene is TRBV4-3, the J gene TRBJ2-2; weak D call: TRBD2 (5 bases). CDR3 size: 17 residues. V was trimmed by 0 bases and J by 2 bases, leaving 13 bases between them. Germline CDR1 and CDR2: LGHNA and YSLEER. CDR3 sequence reads: CASSQDRMDSNTGELFF. In nucleotides, the CDR3 is TGCGCCAGCAGCCAAGATCGAATGGACTCAAACACCGGGGAGCTGTTTTTT.

The CDR3 here is CSVDGQADTDTQYF. The DNA for the CDR3 is TGCAGCGTTGATGGACAGGCGGACACAGATACGCAGTATTTT. The rearrangement links TRBV29-1 to TRBJ2-3; 7 bases map to TRBD1. This CDR3 region has 14 residues. The germline V gene has CDR1 SQVTM and CDR2 ANQGSEA. J was trimmed by 2 bases and V by 3 bases; bases with no gene match: 5.

The chain uses TRBV10-3 and TRBJ2-7; 13 nucleotides align to TRBD2. V lost 3 bases and J lost 0; bases outside the gene matches: 8. The CDR3 is 18 residues long. Looked up from germline, CDR1 is ENHRY and CDR2 is SYGVKD. DNA for the CDR3: TGTGCCATCAGTGAACCGGGACTAGCGGGGCCGAGCTCCTACGAGCAGTACTTC. Translating it yields CAISEPGLAGPSSYEQYF.